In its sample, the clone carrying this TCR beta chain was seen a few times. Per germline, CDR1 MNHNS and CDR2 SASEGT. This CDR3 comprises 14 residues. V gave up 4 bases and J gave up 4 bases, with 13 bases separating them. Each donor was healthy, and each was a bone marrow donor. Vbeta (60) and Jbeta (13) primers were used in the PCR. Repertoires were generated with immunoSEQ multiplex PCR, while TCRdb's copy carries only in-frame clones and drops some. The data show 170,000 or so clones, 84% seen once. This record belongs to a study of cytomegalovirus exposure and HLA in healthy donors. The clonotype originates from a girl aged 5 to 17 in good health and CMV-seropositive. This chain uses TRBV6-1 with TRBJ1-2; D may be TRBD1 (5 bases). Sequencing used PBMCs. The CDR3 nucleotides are TGTGCCAGCAGTGGCTTCGGGCAGGGCTATGGCTACACCTTC. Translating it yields CASSGFGQGYGYTF.